The rows below give T cell receptor beta chains drawn from one sample of a study of CD8 T cells in ankylosing spondylitis. Using its own MiXCR run on the 5' RACE reads, TCRdb lists one record per CDR3 protein. Among tens of thousands of distinct CDR3 sequences listed, 4% were seen once. The specimen was blood, either unsorted or a sorted T cell fraction (not recorded which). These receptors all stem from a female donor with ankylosing spondylitis or in good health (not recorded which). CDR3s include the opening cysteine and the closing phenylalanine or tryptophan. Each record gives: J gene, V gene, CDR3 protein.

j_gene: TRBJ1-1; v_gene: TRBV9; CDR3aa: CASSVAIGQNTEAFF
j_gene: TRBJ2-1; v_gene: TRBV9; CDR3aa: CASSVLAGSYNEQFF
j_gene: TRBJ2-7; v_gene: TRBV9; CDR3aa: CASSVGGGSEQYF
j_gene: TRBJ2-7; v_gene: TRBV9; CDR3aa: CASSVVGTGPEQYF
j_gene: TRBJ2-5; v_gene: TRBV9; CDR3aa: CASSATSGLQETQYF
j_gene: TRBJ2-3; v_gene: TRBV9; CDR3aa: CASSVASGANTDTQYF
j_gene: TRBJ1-6; v_gene: TRBV9; CDR3aa: CASSVEDYRSPLHF
j_gene: TRBJ2-1; v_gene: TRBV9; CDR3aa: CASSVGSGQGLNEQFF
j_gene: TRBJ2-3; v_gene: TRBV9; CDR3aa: CASSLRLAVSTDTQYF
j_gene: TRBJ1-1; v_gene: TRBV12-2; CDR3aa: CASRLAAGAEAFF
j_gene: TRBJ2-2; v_gene: TRBV9; CDR3aa: CASSVGRGTGGATGELFF
j_gene: TRBJ2-1; v_gene: TRBV9; CDR3aa: CASSMNPGLAYEQFF
j_gene: TRBJ1-3; v_gene: TRBV9; CDR3aa: CASRPGTGNTIYF
j_gene: TRBJ2-5; v_gene: TRBV9; CDR3aa: CASSMGEWKTQYF
j_gene: TRBJ1-3; v_gene: TRBV9; CDR3aa: CASSEDRASGNTIYF
j_gene: TRBJ1-4; v_gene: TRBV9; CDR3aa: CASSVGSGATNEKLFF
j_gene: TRBJ1-2; v_gene: TRBV9; CDR3aa: CASSVGRNARRTYGYTF
j_gene: TRBJ2-7; v_gene: TRBV9; CDR3aa: CASSPGLGRGFEQYF
j_gene: TRBJ1-2; v_gene: TRBV9; CDR3aa: CASSATGNLGAYGYTF
j_gene: TRBJ2-7; v_gene: TRBV9; CDR3aa: CASSSRTNSYEQYF
j_gene: TRBJ1-1; v_gene: TRBV9; CDR3aa: CASSARVGAAEAFF
j_gene: TRBJ1-1; v_gene: TRBV9; CDR3aa: CASSPRALGNTEAFF
j_gene: TRBJ2-3; v_gene: TRBV9; CDR3aa: CASSVAPGGPRGDTQYF
j_gene: TRBJ1-1; v_gene: TRBV9; CDR3aa: CASSVAGESTEAFF
j_gene: TRBJ2-5; v_gene: TRBV9; CDR3aa: CASSLGLAGGQETQYF
j_gene: TRBJ1-1; v_gene: TRBV9; CDR3aa: CASSPTPGANTEAFF
j_gene: TRBJ1-5; v_gene: TRBV9; CDR3aa: CASSGGTGDQPQHF
j_gene: TRBJ1-4; v_gene: TRBV9; CDR3aa: CASSAGTAAPEKLFF
j_gene: TRBJ1-1; v_gene: TRBV9; CDR3aa: CASSAGGHLDTEAFF
j_gene: TRBJ2-1; v_gene: TRBV9; CDR3aa: CASSSTGFEQFF
j_gene: TRBJ1-2; v_gene: TRBV9; CDR3aa: CASREEGAEGYTF
j_gene: TRBJ2-2; v_gene: TRBV9; CDR3aa: CASSVVPSGGSNTGELFF
j_gene: TRBJ1-1; v_gene: TRBV9; CDR3aa: CASSVFSGTEAFF
j_gene: TRBJ2-2; v_gene: TRBV9; CDR3aa: CASSAGGRSTGELFF
j_gene: TRBJ2-3; v_gene: TRBV9; CDR3aa: CASSVSLRRGTDTQYF
j_gene: TRBJ1-3; v_gene: TRBV9; CDR3aa: CASSPRTGENTIYF
j_gene: TRBJ2-5; v_gene: TRBV12-3/TRBV12-4; CDR3aa: CASRPPKRGVSQETQYF
j_gene: TRBJ2-1; v_gene: TRBV9; CDR3aa: CASSTLAGSYNEQFF
j_gene: TRBJ2-2; v_gene: TRBV9; CDR3aa: CASSERTSGGELFF
j_gene: TRBJ2-7; v_gene: TRBV9; CDR3aa: CASSVDVTPYEQYF
j_gene: TRBJ1-1; v_gene: TRBV9; CDR3aa: CASSVVAAANTEAFF
j_gene: TRBJ2-1; v_gene: TRBV9; CDR3aa: CASSVAGGGHEQFF
j_gene: TRBJ2-3; v_gene: TRBV9; CDR3aa: CASSVEGIRQDTQYF
j_gene: TRBJ1-4; v_gene: TRBV9; CDR3aa: CASSESPGVSGEKLFF
j_gene: TRBJ2-5; v_gene: TRBV7-9; CDR3aa: CARGASGETQYF
j_gene: TRBJ2-7; v_gene: TRBV9; CDR3aa: CASSVATGTSFYEQYF
j_gene: TRBJ2-1; v_gene: TRBV9; CDR3aa: CASSVGSSGGNEQFF
j_gene: TRBJ2-3; v_gene: TRBV9; CDR3aa: CASSVDSNTDTQYF
j_gene: TRBJ1-6; v_gene: TRBV9; CDR3aa: CASSQRQANSPLHF
j_gene: TRBJ2-2; v_gene: TRBV9; CDR3aa: CASSAARGVYTGELFF
j_gene: TRBJ2-7; v_gene: TRBV9; CDR3aa: CASSGDSYEQYF
j_gene: TRBJ1-2; v_gene: TRBV9; CDR3aa: CASSVGTGAIPRDGYTF
j_gene: TRBJ2-3; v_gene: TRBV9; CDR3aa: CASSGTSGDTQYF
j_gene: TRBJ2-1; v_gene: TRBV9; CDR3aa: CASSVEYGFGGGPGNEQFF
j_gene: TRBJ2-3; v_gene: TRBV9; CDR3aa: CASSFSQGGGAADTQYF
j_gene: TRBJ2-7; v_gene: TRBV9; CDR3aa: CASSANRGGGSSYEQYF
j_gene: TRBJ2-7; v_gene: TRBV9; CDR3aa: CASSPRTGTSGSYEQYF
j_gene: TRBJ1-2; v_gene: TRBV9; CDR3aa: CASSPSTPGGYTF
j_gene: TRBJ1-1; v_gene: TRBV9; CDR3aa: CASSVGTALLMNTEAFF
j_gene: TRBJ2-3; v_gene: TRBV6-7; CDR3aa: CASSYSNYTDTQYF